This T cell receptor beta chain was recorded in a study of beta chain features in type 1 diabetes. Study observations and caveats: Significant though moderate, a shortening of TCRB CDR3s appeared in all four CD4+ subsets of Type 1 diabetes patients.

On this clone: Its target is unknown.

The V gene's germline CDR1 is LNHDA and CDR2 SQIVND (reference sequence). The CDR3 runs 15 residues. Trimming pared 4 bases from V and 2 bases from J, leaving 15 bases between. Reverse transcribing all isolated RNA meant expressed TCRB transcripts were sequenced. About 3.57 million reads were obtained on average from naive, central memory and regulatory T cell samples. Some clones are missing from TCRdb's copy, which holds only in-frame ones; the method was immunoSEQ multiplex PCR. The data show about 240,000 clones, approximately 15% seen once. This receptor was taken from a young man with type 1 diabetes. The genes are TRBV19 and TRBJ2-7; possible D gene TRBD1, 5 bases. The sequencing sample was made of naive CD4+ T cells from blood. CDR3 in DNA: TGTGCCAGTAGTACCTCAGAGGACAAGACCTACGAGCAGTACTTC. This translates into CASSTSEDKTYEQYF.